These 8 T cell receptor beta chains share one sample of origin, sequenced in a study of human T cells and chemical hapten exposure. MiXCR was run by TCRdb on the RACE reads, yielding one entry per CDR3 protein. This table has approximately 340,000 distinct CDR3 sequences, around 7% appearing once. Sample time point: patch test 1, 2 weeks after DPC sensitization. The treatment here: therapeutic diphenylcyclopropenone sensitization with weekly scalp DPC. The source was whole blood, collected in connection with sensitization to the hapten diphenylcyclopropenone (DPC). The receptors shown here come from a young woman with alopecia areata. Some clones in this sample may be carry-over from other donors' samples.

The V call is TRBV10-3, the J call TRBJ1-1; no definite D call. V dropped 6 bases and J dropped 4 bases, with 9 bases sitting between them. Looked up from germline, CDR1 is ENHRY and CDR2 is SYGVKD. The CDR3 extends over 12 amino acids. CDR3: CAISSQSTEAFF. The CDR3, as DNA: TGTGCCATCAGCTCCCAGAGCACTGAAGCTTTCTTT.

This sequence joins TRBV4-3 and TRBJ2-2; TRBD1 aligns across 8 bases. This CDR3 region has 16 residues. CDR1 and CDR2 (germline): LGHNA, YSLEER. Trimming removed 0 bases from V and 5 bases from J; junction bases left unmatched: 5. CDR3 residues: CASSQDSGGATGELFF. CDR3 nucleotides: TGCGCCAGCAGCCAAGACTCAGGGGGCGCAACCGGGGAGCTGTTTTTT.

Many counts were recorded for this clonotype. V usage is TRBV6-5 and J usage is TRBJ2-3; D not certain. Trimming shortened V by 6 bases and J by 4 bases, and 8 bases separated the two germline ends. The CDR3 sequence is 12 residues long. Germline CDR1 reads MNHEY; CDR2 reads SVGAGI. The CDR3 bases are TGTGCCAGCAGCTCAAACGCAGATACGCAGTATTTT. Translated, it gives CASSSNADTQYF.

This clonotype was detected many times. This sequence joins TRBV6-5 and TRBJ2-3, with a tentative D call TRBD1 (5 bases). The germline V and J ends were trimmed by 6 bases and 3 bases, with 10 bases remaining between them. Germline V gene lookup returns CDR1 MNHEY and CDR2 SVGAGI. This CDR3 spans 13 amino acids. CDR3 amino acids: CASRQVSTDTQYF. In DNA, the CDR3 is TGTGCCAGCAGACAGGTCTCTACAGATACGCAGTATTTT.

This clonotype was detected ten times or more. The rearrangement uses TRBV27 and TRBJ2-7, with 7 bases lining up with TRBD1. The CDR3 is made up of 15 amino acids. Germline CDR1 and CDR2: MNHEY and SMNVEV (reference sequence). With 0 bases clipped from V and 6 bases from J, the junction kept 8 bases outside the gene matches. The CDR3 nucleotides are TGTGCCAGCAGTTTATCGGTGCAGGGGGTCGGCGAGCAGTACTTC. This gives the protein CASSLSVQGVGEQYF.

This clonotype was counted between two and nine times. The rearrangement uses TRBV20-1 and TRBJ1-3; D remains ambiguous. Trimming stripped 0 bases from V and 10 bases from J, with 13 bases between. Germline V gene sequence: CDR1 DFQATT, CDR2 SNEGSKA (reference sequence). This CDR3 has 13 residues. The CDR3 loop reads CSARDFSGLTIYF. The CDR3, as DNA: TGCAGTGCTAGAGATTTTTCTGGGTTAACCATATATTTT.

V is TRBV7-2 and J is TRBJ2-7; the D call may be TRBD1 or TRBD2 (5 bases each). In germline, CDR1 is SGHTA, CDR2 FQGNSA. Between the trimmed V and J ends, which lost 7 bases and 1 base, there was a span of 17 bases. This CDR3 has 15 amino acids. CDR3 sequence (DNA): TGTGCCAGCAAGAGTAACCGGGACGGTTCCTACGAGCAGTACTTC. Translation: CASKSNRDGSYEQYF.

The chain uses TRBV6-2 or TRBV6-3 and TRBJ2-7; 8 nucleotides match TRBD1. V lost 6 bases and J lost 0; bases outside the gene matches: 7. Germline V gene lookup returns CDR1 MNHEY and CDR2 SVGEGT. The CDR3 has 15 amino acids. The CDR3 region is CASSPTGQASYEQYF. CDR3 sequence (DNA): TGTGCCAGCAGCCCGACGGGACAGGCCTCCTACGAGCAGTACTTC.